This TCR beta chain is from a study of cytomegalovirus exposure and HLA in healthy donors. The CDR3 consists of 14 residues. The germline CDR1 and CDR2 sequences are SGHTA and FQGNSA. Regarding the study as a whole: Fewer N-insertions than the approximately 610-donor mean were reportedly shown by an Asian-associated ancestry cluster in a later analysis. A list of 150 or so TCR beta chains associated with cytomegalovirus was given.

The primer mix had 60 Vbeta and 13 Jbeta primers. Only in-frame clones appear in the TCRdb table, and some are missing; sequencing was by immunoSEQ multiplex PCR. In the table there are 60,000 to 70,000 clones, about 72% of which are singletons. This clone was seen once. Its cognate antigen is unknown. The sample consisted of PBMCs. The origin of this receptor is a man in his forties or fifties in good health and CMV-seropositive. The chain has TRBV7-2 and TRBJ2-5; TRBD1 is a possible D gene (6 bases). The J call may not be correct, given that the DNA end is closer to TRBJ2-7. The CDR3 bases are TGTGCCAGCACCCCTGTTACAGGGATCTACGAGCAGTACTTC. Protein: CASTPVTGIYEQYF.